The 4 T cell receptor beta chains below all came from one sample that was sequenced in a study of cytomegalovirus exposure and HLA in healthy donors. The PCR had 60 Vbeta and 13 Jbeta primers. Using immunoSEQ multiplex PCR, the repertoire was profiled, and TCRdb retains in-frame clones only, with some absent. The sample consists of 150,000 or so clones, roughly 82% of them appearing once. The specimen was PBMCs. Source of these receptors: a young man in good health and CMV-seropositive.

The chain couples TRBV19 to TRBJ1-2; D is possibly TRBD1 (5 bases). CDR1 and CDR2 (germline): LNHDA, SQIVND (reference sequence). The CDR3 totals 13 residues. V was trimmed by 5 bases and J by 3 bases, leaving 10 bases between them. CDR3: CASSFGRDYGYTF. The CDR3 bases are TGTGCCAGTAGTTTCGGCAGGGACTATGGCTACACCTTC.

The rearrangement uses TRBV9 and TRBJ2-3; 15 positions match TRBD2. Germline V gene sequence: CDR1 SGDLS, CDR2 YYNGEE. V dropped 0 bases and J dropped 8; count of bases not matched to a gene: 1. CDR3 length: 15 residues. CDR3 DNA sequence: TGTGCCAGCAGCGTAGGGACTAGCGGGGGGGCTACGCAGTATTTT. Translated: CASSVGTSGGATQYF. Looking up the rest from reference TRBV9 and TRBJ2-3 gives the full variable domain: DSGVTQTPKHLITATGQRVTLRCSPRSGDLSVYWYQQSLDQGLQFLIQYYNGEERAKGNILERFSAQQFPDLHSELNLSSLELGDSALYFCASSVGTSGGATQYFGPGTRLTVL.

The chain links TRBV25-1 to TRBJ2-3, with 7 bases matching TRBD1. The V gene end was trimmed by 3 bases and the J gene end by 6 bases; junction bases not matched to a gene: 15. Germline CDR1 reads MGHDK; CDR2 reads SYGVNS. The CDR3 consists of 17 residues. The CDR3 coding sequence is TGTGCCAGCAGTGATAATCCGGGACAGTACCCCCGCGATACGCAGTATTTT. Protein sequence: CASSDNPGQYPRDTQYF. Complete variable domain (other parts from reference TRBV25-1 and TRBJ2-3): EADIYQTPRYLVIGTGKKITLECSQTMGHDKMYWYQQDPGMELHLIHYSYGVNSTEKGDLSSESTVSRIRTEHFPLTLESARPSHTSQYLCASSDNPGQYPRDTQYFGPGTRLTVL.

The V and J genes are TRBV28 and TRBJ2-1; 10 bases line up with TRBD2. V gave up 5 bases and J gave up 7 bases; unmatched junction bases: 5. The germline CDR1 and CDR2 sequences are MDHEN and SYDVKM. The CDR3 totals 14 residues. The CDR3 loop reads CASSLERGGNEQFF. In nucleotides, the CDR3 is TGTGCCAGCAGTCTTGAGCGGGGGGGGAATGAGCAGTTCTTC.